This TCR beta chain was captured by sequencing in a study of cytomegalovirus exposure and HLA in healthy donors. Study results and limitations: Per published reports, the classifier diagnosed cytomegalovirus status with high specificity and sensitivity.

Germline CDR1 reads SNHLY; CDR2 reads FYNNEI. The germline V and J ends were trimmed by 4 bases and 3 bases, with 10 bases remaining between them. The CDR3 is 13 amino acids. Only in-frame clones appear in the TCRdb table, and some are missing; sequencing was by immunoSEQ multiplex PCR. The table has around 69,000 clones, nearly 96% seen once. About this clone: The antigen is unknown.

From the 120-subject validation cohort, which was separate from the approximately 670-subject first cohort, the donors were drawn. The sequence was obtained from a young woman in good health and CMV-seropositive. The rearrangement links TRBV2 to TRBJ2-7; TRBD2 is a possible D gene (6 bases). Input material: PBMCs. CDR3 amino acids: CASSGLGGYEQYF. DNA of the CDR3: TGTGCCAGCAGTGGATTGGGAGGCTACGAGCAGTACTTC.